This T cell receptor beta chain was captured in a study of blood T cell repertoires in COVID-19. The overall study: From the United States, Italy and Spain came samples of acute and convalescent COVID-19. PBMCs, B-cell-depleted T cells, or T cells provided the cDNA or gDNA that made up the material.

Germline loops: CDR1 KGHDR, CDR2 SFDVKD. This CDR3 has 19 residues. Unmatched junction bases numbered 19, after V lost 8 bases and J lost 0 bases. Authors' data handling: Cell counts per sample came from amplifying reference gene primers. Assay: immunoSEQ multiplex PCR; the TCRdb copy retains only in-frame clones and omits some. D and trimming come from the DNA, and the V and J calls and clone size come from that table. The profile shows 35,000 to 45,000 clones, 90% of them singletons. This clone is a singleton in its sample. The sample taken for sequencing was peripheral blood. This TCR was recovered from a man aged 50 or older with active COVID-19. The chain joins TRBV24-1 to TRBJ2-7; 9 nucleotides match TRBD2. The DNA of the CDR3 is TGTGCCACCACAAATGGTGCTAGCGGGGCCTCCTTGGGCTCCTACGAGCAGTACTTC. It specifies CATTNGASGASLGSYEQYF.